The present T cell receptor beta chain was sequenced within a study of CD8+ T cells in alopecia areata. About the research overall: Oral tofacitinib, 5 to 10 mg twice daily, was given in an open-label trial. Findings of the study overall: Tofacitinib did not eliminate many expanded lesional clones from scalp or blood. Scalp clonality and expanded CD8+ clones among the top 100 were significantly decreased by tofacitinib.

Sequencing used cDNA as its template, made by extracting RNA and reverse transcribing it. Using immunoSEQ multiplex PCR, the repertoire was profiled, and TCRdb retains in-frame clones only, with some absent. This table holds some 200,000 clones, more than 45% found once. This clone was recorded once. Its antigen is undetermined. Treatment of the sample: oral pan-JAK inhibitor, 5-10 mg twice daily. Trimming stripped 3 bases from V and 3 bases from J, with 14 bases between. Germline loops: CDR1 MGHDK, CDR2 SYGVNS. This CDR3 comprises 15 residues. The source is a human donor with alopecia areata. The chain joins TRBV25-1 to TRBJ1-1; perhaps TRBD1 as D (5 bases). Source: CD4+ T cells sorted from blood, taken at week 4, from a patient treated with tofacitinib. This CDR3 reads CASSDSRVHDTEAFF. CDR3 nucleotides: TGTGCCAGCAGTGACTCCAGGGTTCATGACACTGAAGCTTTCTTT.